The sample holds a few counts of the clone carrying this T cell receptor beta chain. Its specificity is not known. TCRdb called the RT-PCR reads again in MiXCR, with one record for every CDR3 protein. Altogether 650,000 to 800,000 distinct CDR3 sequences are present, over 11% being singletons, with the ten largest covering less than 7%. These data come from a study of response to subunit inactivated influenza vaccine. Study-level results: T cells newly recruited by each seasonal influenza vaccination are few, the authors suggested.

Germline assignment: CDR1 SNHLY and CDR2 FYNNEI. Unmatched junction bases numbered 6, after V lost 5 bases and J lost 8 bases. The CDR3 sequence is 13 residues long. This clonotype originated in a man in his forties or fifties who received an inactivated influenza vaccine. Sequencing used PBMCs from blood, obtained around 15 days before vaccination. The rearrangement joins TRBV2 to TRBJ1-2, with 9 bases matching TRBD1. The CDR3 reads CASSTGQGYGYTF. The CDR3, as DNA: TGTGCCAGCAGTACGGGACAGGGTTACGGCTACACCTTC. The variable domain in full, with the rest retrieved from reference TRBV2 and TRBJ1-2, is EPEVTQTPSHQVTQMGQEVILRCVPISNHLYFYWYRQILGQKVEFLVSFYNNEISEKSEIFDDQFSVERPDGSNFTLKIRSTKLEDSAMYFCASSTGQGYGYTFGSGTRLTVV.